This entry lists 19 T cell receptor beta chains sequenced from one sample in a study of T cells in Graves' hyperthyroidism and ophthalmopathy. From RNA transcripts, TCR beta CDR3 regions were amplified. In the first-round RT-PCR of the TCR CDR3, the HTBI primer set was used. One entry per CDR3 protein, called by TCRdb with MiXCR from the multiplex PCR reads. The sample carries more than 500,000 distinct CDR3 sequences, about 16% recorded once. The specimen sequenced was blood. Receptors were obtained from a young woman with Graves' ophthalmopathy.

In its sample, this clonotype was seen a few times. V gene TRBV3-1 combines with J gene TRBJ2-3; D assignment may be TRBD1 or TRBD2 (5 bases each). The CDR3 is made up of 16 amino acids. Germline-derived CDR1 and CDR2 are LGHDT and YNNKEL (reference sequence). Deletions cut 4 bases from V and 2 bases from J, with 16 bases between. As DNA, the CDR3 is TGTGCCAGCAGCCTGTTGGGGGATAGGAACACAGATACGCAGTATTTT. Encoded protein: CASSLLGDRNTDTQYF.

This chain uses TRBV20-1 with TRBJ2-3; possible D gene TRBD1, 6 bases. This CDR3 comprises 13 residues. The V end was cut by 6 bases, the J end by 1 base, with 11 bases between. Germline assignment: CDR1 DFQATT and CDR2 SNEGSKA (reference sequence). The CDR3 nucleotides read TGCAGTGCCCAGCGACAGGGCACAGATACGCAGTATTTT. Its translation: CSAQRQGTDTQYF.

The CDR3 is CASSFNNSPLHF. The CDR3 coding sequence is TGTGCCAGCAGTTTTAATAATTCACCCCTCCACTTT. V usage is TRBV12-3 or TRBV12-4 and J usage is TRBJ1-6, with unresolved D. The V gene lost 3 bases and the J gene lost 5 bases, with 2 bases spanning the gap. The CDR3 length is 12 residues.

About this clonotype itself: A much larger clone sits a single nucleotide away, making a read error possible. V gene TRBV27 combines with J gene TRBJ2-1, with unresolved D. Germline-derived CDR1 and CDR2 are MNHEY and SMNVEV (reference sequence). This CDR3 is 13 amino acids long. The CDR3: CANSLSAWGEQFF. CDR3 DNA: TGTGCCAACAGTTTATCGGCTTGGGGAGAGCAGTTCTTC.

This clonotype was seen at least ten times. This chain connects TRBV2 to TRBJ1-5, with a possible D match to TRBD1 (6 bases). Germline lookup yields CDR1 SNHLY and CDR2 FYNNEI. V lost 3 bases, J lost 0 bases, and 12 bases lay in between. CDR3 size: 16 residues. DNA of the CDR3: TGTGCCAGCAGTGATTGGACAGCAGATAGCAATCAGCCCCAGCATTTT. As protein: CASSDWTADSNQPQHF.

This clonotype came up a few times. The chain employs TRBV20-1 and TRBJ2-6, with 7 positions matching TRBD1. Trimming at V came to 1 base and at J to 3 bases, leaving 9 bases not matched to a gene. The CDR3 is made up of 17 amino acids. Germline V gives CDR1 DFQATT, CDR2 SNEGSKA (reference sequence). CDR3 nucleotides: TGCAGTGCTAGAGTGGTGACAGGGTCGATTGGGGCCAACGTCCTGACTTTC. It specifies CSARVVTGSIGANVLTF.

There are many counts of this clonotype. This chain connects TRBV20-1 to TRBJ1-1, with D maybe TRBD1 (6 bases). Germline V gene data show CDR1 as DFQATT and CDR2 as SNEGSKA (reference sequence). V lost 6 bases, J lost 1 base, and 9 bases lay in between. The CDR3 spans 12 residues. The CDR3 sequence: CSAGQPNTEAFF. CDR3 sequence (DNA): TGCAGTGCCGGACAGCCGAACACTGAAGCTTTCTTT.

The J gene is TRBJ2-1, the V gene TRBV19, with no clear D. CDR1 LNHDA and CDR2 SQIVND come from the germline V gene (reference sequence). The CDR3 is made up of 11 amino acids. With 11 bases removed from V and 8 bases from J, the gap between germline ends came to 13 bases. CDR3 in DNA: TGTGCCTCCGGGTTATGGGATGAGCAGTTCTTC. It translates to CASGLWDEQFF.

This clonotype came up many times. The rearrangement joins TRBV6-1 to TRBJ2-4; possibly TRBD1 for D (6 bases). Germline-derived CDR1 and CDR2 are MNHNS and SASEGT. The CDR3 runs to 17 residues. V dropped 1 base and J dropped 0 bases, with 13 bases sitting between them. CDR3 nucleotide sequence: TGTGCCAGCAGTGAAGGAACAGGGAAAGTAGCCAAAAACATTCAGTACTTC. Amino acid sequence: CASSEGTGKVAKNIQYF.

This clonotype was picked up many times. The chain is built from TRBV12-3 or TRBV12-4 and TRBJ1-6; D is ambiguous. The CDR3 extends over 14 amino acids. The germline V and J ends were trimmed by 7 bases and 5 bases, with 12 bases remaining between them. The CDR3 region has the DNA TGTGCCAGCACGAACCTACGCGATAATTCACCCCTCCACTTT. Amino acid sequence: CASTNLRDNSPLHF.

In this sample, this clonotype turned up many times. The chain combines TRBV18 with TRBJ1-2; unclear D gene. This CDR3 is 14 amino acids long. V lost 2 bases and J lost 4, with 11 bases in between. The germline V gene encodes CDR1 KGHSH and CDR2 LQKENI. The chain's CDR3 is CASSPGRIAYGYTF. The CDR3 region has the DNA TGTGCCAGCTCACCAGGCAGGATAGCCTATGGCTACACCTTC.

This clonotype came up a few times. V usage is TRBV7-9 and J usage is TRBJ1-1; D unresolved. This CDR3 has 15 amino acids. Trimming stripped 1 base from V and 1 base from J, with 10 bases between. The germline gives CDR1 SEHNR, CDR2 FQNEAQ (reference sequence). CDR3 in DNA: TGTGCCAGCAGCTTAGGTCCCCCACCGAACACTGAAGCTTTCTTT. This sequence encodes CASSLGPPPNTEAFF.

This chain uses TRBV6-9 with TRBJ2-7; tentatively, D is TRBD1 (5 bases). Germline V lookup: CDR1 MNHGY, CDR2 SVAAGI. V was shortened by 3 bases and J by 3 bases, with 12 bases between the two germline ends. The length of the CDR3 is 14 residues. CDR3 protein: CASSYQDNFYEQYF. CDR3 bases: TGTGCCAGCAGTTACCAGGACAACTTCTACGAGCAGTACTTC.

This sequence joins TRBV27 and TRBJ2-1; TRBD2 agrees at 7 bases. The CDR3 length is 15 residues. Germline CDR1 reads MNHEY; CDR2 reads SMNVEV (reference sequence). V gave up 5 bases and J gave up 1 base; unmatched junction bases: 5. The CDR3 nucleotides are TGTGCCAGCAGTAAACTAGCGTCATCCTACAATGAGCAGTTCTTC. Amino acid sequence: CASSKLASSYNEQFF.

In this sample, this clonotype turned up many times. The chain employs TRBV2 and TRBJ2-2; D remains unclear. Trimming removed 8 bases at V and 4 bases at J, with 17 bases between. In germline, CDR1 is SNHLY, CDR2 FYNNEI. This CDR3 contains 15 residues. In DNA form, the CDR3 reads TGTGCCAGCGGTTTGACTGTACTCGGCACCGGGGAGCTGTTTTTT. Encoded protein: CASGLTVLGTGELFF.

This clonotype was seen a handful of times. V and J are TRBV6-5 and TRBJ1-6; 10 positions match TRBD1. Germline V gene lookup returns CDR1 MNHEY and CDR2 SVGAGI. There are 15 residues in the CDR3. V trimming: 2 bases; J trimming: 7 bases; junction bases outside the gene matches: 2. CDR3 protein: CASSYTGQGNSPLHF. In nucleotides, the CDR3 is TGTGCCAGCAGTTACACGGGACAGGGGAATTCACCCCTCCACTTT.

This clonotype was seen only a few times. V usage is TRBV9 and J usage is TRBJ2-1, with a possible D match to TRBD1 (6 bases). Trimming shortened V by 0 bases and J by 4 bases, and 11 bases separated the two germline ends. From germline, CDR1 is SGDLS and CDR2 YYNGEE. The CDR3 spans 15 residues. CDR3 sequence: CASSVGGLAYNEQFF. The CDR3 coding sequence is TGTGCCAGCAGCGTAGGGGGGCTCGCATACAATGAGCAGTTCTTC.

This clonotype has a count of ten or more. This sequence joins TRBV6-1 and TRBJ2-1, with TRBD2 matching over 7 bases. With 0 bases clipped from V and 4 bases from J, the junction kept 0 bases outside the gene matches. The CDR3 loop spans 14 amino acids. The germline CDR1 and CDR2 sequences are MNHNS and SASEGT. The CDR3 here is CASSEAGGYNEQFF. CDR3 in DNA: TGTGCCAGCAGTGAAGCGGGAGGGTACAATGAGCAGTTCTTC.

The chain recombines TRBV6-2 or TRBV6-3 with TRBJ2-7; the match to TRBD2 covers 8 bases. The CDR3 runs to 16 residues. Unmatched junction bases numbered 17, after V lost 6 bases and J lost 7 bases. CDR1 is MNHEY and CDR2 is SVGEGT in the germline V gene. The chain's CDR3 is CASRTQRESPPEEQYF. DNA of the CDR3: TGTGCCAGCAGGACCCAGCGGGAGTCCCCCCCGGAGGAGCAGTACTTC.